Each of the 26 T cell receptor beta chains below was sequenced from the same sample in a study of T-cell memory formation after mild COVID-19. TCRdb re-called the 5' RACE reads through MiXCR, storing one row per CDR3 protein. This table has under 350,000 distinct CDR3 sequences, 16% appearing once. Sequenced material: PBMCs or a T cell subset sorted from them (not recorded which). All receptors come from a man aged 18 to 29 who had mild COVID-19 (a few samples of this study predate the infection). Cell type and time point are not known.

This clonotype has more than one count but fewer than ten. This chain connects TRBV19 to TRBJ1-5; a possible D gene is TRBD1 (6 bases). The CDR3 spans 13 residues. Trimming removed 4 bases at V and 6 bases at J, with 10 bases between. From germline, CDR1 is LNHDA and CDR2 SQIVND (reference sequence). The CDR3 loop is CASSKTGIQPQHF. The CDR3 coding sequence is TGTGCCAGTAGTAAGACAGGTATTCAGCCCCAGCATTTT.

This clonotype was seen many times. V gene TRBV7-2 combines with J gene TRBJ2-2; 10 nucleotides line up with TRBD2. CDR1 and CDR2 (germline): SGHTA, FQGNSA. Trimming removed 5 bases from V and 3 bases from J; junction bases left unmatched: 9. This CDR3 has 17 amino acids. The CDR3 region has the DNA TGTGCCAGCAGCCATCTAGCGGGGGTAATTTACACCGGGGAGCTGTTTTTT. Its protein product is CASSHLAGVIYTGELFF.

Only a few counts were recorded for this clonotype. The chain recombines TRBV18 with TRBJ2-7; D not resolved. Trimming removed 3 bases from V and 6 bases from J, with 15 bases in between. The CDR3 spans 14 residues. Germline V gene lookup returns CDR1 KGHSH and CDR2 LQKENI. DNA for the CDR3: TGTGCCAGCTCACCGCCTGACAAGTCACGCGAGCAGTACTTC. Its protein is CASSPPDKSREQYF.

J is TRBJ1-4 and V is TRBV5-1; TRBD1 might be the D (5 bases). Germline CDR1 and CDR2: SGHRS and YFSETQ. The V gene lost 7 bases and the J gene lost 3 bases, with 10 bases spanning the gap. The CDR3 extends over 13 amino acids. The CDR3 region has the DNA TGCGCCAGCCGCGGCAGGGCTAATGAAAAACTGTTTTTT. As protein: CASRGRANEKLFF.

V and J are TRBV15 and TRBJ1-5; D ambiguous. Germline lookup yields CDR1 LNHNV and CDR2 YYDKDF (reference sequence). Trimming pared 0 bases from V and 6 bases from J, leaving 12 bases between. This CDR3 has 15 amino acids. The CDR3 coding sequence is TGTGCCACCAGCAGAGATTACGGGTTTTCTCAGCCCCAGCATTTT. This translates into CATSRDYGFSQPQHF.

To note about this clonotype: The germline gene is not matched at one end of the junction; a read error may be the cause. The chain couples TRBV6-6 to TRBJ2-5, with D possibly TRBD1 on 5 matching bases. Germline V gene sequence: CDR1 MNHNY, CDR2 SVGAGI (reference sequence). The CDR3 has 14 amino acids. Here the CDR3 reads CASSDSAGQETQYF. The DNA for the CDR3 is TGTGCCAGCAGTGACTCCGCAGGGCAAGAGACCCAGTACTTC.

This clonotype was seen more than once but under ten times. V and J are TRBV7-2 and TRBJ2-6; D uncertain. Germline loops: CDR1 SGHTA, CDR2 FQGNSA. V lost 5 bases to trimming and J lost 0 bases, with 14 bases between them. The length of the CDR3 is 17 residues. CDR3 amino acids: CASSGEGIGSGANVLTF. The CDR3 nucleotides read TGTGCCAGCAGCGGAGAAGGGATTGGCTCTGGGGCCAACGTCCTGACTTTC.

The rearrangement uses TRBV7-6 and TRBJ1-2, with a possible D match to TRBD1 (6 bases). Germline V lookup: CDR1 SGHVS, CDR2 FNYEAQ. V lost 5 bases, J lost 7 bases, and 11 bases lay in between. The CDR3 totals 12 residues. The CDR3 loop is CASSMTGFGYTF. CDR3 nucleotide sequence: TGTGCCAGCAGCATGACAGGTTTTGGCTACACCTTC.

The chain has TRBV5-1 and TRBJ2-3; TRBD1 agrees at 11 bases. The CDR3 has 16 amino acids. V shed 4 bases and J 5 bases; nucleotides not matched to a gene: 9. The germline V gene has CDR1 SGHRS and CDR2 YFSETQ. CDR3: CASSMQPGTGGDTQYF. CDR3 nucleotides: TGCGCCAGCAGCATGCAACCCGGGACAGGGGGAGATACGCAGTATTTT.

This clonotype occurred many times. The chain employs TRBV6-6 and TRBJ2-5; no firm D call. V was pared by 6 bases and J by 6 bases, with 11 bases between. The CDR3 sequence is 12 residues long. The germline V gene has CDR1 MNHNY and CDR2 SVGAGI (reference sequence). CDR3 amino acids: CASSRTTKTQYF. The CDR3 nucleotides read TGTGCCAGCAGCCGCACAACCAAGACCCAGTACTTC.

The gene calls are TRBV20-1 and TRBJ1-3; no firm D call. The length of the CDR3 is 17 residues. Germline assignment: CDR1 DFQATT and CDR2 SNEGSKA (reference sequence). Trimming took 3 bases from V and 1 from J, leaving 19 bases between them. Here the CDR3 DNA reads TGCAGTGCTAGGCTACCGCTCACTTGGATTTCTGGAAACACCATATATTTT. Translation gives CSARLPLTWISGNTIYF.

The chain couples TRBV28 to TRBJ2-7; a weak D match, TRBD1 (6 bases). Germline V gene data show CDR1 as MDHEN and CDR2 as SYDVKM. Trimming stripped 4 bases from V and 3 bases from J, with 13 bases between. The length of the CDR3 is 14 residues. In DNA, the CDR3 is TGTGCCAGCAGTTCGCCCCGACAGGACTACGAGCAGTACGTC. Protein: CASSSPRQDYEQYV.

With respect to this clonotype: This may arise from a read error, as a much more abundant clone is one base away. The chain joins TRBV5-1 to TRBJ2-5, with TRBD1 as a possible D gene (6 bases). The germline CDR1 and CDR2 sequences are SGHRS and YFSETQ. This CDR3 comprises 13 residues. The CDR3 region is CASSFGQQEIQYF. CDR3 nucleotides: TGCGCCAGCAGCTTCGGACAGCAAGAGATCCAGTACTTC.

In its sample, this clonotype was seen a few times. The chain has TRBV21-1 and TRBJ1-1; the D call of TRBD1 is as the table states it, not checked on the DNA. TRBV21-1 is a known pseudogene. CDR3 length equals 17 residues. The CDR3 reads CASSKVIKDRANTEAFF. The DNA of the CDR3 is TGTGCCAGCAGCAAAGTTATTAAGGACAGGGCGAACACTGAAGCTTTCTTT.

CDR3 nucleotide sequence: TGCAGTGCCGAAGGGCCTGTGAACACTGAAGCTTTCTTT. It yields the protein CSAEGPVNTEAFF. The chain links TRBV20-1 to TRBJ1-1; unclear D gene. CDR1 and CDR2 (germline): DFQATT, SNEGSKA (reference sequence). This CDR3 spans 13 amino acids. V was trimmed by 6 bases and J by 0 bases, leaving 11 bases between them.

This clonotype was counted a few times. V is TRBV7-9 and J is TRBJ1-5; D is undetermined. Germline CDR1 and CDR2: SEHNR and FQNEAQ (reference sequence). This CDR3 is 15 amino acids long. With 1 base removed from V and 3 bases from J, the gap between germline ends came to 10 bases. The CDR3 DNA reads TGTGCCAGCAGCTTAGGACCGGGGTTCAATCAGCCCCAGCATTTT. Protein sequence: CASSLGPGFNQPQHF.

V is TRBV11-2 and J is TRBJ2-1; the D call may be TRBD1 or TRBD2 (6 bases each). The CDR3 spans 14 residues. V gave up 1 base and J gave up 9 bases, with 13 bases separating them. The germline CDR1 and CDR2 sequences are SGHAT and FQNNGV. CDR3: CASSLGGAVGEQFF. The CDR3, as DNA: TGTGCCAGCAGCTTAGGGGGGGCGGTTGGTGAGCAGTTCTTC.

CDR3 residues: CAISRDVNTEAFF. CDR3 sequence (DNA): TGTGCCATCAGCCGGGACGTGAACACTGAAGCTTTCTTT. The genes are TRBV10-3 and TRBJ1-1, with TRBD1 as a possible D gene (5 bases). V was clipped by 6 bases and J by 0 bases, with 8 bases between them. Germline V gives CDR1 ENHRY, CDR2 SYGVKD. This CDR3 comprises 13 residues.

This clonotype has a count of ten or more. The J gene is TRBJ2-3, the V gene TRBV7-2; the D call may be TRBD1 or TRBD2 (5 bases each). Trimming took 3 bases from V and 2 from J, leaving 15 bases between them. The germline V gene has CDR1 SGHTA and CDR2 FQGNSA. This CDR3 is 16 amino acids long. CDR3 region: CASSFTGPTLTDTQYF. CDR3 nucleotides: TGTGCCAGCAGCTTTACGGGACCCACCCTCACAGATACGCAGTATTTT.

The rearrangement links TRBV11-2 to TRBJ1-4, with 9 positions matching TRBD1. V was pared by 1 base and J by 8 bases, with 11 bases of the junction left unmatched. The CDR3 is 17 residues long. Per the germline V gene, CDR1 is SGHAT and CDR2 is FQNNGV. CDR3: CASSLGGPPGQGEKLFF. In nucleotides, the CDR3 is TGTGCCAGCAGCTTAGGGGGACCTCCGGGACAGGGAGAAAAACTGTTTTTT.

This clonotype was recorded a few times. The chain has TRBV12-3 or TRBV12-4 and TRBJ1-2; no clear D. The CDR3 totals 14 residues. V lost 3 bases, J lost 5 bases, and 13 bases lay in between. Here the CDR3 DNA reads TGTGCCAGCAGTTTCGTCGACTTGCGATATGGCTACACCTTC. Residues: CASSFVDLRYGYTF.

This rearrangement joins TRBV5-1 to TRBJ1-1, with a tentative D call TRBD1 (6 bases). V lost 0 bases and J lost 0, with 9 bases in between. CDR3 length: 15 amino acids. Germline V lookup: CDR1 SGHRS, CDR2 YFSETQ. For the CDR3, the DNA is TGCGCCAGCAGCTTGGCCGGACAGCTGAACACTGAAGCTTTCTTT. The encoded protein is CASSLAGQLNTEAFF.

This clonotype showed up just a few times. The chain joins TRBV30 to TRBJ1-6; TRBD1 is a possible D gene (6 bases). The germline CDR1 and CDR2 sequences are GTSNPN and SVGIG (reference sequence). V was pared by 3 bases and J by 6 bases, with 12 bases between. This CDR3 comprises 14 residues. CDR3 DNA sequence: TGTGCCTGGAGCCCCGGGACAAGTAATTCACCCCTCCACTTT. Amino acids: CAWSPGTSNSPLHF.

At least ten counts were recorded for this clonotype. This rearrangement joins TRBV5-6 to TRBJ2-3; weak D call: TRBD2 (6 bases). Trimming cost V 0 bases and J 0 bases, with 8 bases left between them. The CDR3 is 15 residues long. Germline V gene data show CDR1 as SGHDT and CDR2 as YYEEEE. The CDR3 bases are TGTGCCAGCAGCTTGGATGGGACTAGCACAGATACGCAGTATTTT. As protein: CASSLDGTSTDTQYF.

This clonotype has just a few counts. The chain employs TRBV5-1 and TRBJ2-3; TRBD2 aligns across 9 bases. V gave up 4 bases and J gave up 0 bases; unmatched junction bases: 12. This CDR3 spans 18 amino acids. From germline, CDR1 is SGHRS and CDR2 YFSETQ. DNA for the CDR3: TGCGCCAGCAGCGGAGCGGGGGGCCATAGACCTAGCACAGATACGCAGTATTTT. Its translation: CASSGAGGHRPSTDTQYF.

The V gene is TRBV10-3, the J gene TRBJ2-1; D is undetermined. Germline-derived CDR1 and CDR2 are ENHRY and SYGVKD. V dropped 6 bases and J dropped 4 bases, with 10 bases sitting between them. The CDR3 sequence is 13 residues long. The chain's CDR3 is CAIRGLRYNEQFF. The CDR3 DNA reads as TGTGCCATCAGGGGTCTTAGGTACAATGAGCAGTTCTTC.